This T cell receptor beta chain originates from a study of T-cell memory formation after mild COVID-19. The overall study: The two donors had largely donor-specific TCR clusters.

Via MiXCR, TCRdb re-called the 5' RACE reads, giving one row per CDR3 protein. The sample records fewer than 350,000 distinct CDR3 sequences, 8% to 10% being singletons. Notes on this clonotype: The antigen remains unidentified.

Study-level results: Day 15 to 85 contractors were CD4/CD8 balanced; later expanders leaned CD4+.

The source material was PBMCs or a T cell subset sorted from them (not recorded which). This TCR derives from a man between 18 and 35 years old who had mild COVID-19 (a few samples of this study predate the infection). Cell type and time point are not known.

The CDR3 DNA is TGTGCCAGCAGTCCCGGTGGGCTTAATGAAAAACTGTTTTTT. Protein product: CASSPGGLNEKLFF. The chain couples TRBV6-6 to TRBJ1-4, with D hard to call. Trimming took 5 bases from V and 4 from J, leaving 11 bases between them. Germline V lookup: CDR1 MNHNY, CDR2 SVGAGI (reference sequence). CDR3 length: 14 amino acids.